What follows are 20 T cell receptor beta chains derived from one specimen sequenced in a study of cytomegalovirus exposure and HLA in healthy donors. PCR involved 60 Vbeta and 13 Jbeta primers. The method was immunoSEQ multiplex PCR; TCRdb's version includes in-frame clones alone and lacks a portion of them. In the table there are about 210,000 clones, around 78% of which are singletons. The sequenced sample was PBMCs. The receptors were sampled from a woman in her thirties in good health and CMV-seropositive.

CDR3 sequence reads: CASSQGRTGAREKLFF. In DNA, the CDR3 is TGTGCCAGCAGCCAAGGACGGACAGGGGCGCGGGAAAAACTGTTTTTT. This rearrangement joins TRBV14 to TRBJ1-4, with 9 bases aligning to TRBD1. V shed 1 base and J 8 bases; nucleotides not matched to a gene: 8. Germline lookup yields CDR1 SGHDN and CDR2 FVKESK. The length of the CDR3 is 16 residues.

Concerning this clone: It is likely a read error, because the conserved phenylalanine at the end of the CDR3 is missing. The chain is built from TRBV30 and TRBJ1-2; TRBD1 aligns across 7 bases. The length of the CDR3 is 15 residues. Losses at the gene ends were 5 bases for V and 0 bases for J; bases not matched to a gene: 9. Germline loops: CDR1 GTSNPN, CDR2 SVGIG (reference sequence). CDR3 bases: TGTGCCTGGTGGGCCTGGGACAGTTCTAACTATGGCTACACCTAC. This translates into CAWWAWDSSNYGYTY.

The chain joins TRBV29-1 to TRBJ1-2, with D tentatively TRBD1 (6 bases). CDR1 and CDR2 from the germline V gene are SQVTM and ANQGSEA. The CDR3 runs to 14 residues. Trimming pared 0 bases from V and 4 bases from J, leaving 12 bases between. The DNA for the CDR3 is TGCAGCGTTGAAGATGTCTGGGGGCTCTATGGCTACACCTTC. It yields the protein CSVEDVWGLYGYTF.

J is TRBJ1-1 and V is TRBV6-5; no firm D call. CDR1 MNHEY and CDR2 SVGAGI come from the germline V gene. V lost 2 bases to trimming and J lost 7 bases, with 11 bases between them. This CDR3 has 13 amino acids. CDR3: CASSYPGSDEAFF. The CDR3 region has the DNA TGTGCCAGCAGTTACCCGGGGTCAGATGAAGCTTTCTTT.

The J gene is TRBJ1-2, the V gene TRBV14, with D possibly matching TRBD1 (5 bases). Germline loops: CDR1 SGHDN, CDR2 FVKESK. V lost 4 bases and J lost 6, with 24 bases in between. This CDR3 comprises 17 residues. This chain's CDR3 is CASSPRQTGDFRDGYTF. The CDR3 nucleotides are TGTGCCAGCAGCCCCCGACAGACGGGAGACTTTCGGGATGGCTACACCTTC.

This clone was detected a few times. This chain connects TRBV5-6 to TRBJ1-1; no definite D call. The CDR3 is made up of 14 amino acids. Germline CDR1 is SGHDT and CDR2 is YYEEEE. Between the trimmed V and J ends, which lost 0 bases and 0 bases, there was a span of 6 bases. The CDR3 DNA is TGTGCCAGCAGCTTGGGACACCTGAACACTGAAGCTTTCTTT. Protein product: CASSLGHLNTEAFF.

The rearrangement links TRBV7-9 to TRBJ1-1, with 9 nucleotides matching TRBD1. The CDR3 is 15 amino acids. V lost 5 bases to trimming and J lost 1 base; unmatched junction nucleotides: 5. From germline, CDR1 is SEHNR and CDR2 FQNEAQ (reference sequence). CDR3 loop: CASSARDRANTEAFF. For the CDR3, the DNA is TGTGCCAGCAGCGCCCGGGACAGGGCGAACACTGAAGCTTTCTTT.

This clone has just one count. The V gene is TRBV5-6, the J gene TRBJ2-7, with D perhaps matching TRBD1 (6 bases). This CDR3 region has 16 residues. Looked up from germline, CDR1 is SGHDT and CDR2 is YYEEEE. V lost 1 base to trimming and J lost 4 bases, with 18 bases between them. For the CDR3, the DNA is TGTGCCAGCAGCTTGATCTCACAGGGAGAGGCTTACGAGCAGTACTTC. Translating gives CASSLISQGEAYEQYF.

J is TRBJ2-2 and V is TRBV15, with D possibly being TRBD2 (6 bases). The CDR3 is 13 residues long. Germline CDR1 reads LNHNV; CDR2 reads YYDKDF (reference sequence). Trimming shortened V by 8 bases and J by 4 bases, and 11 bases separated the two germline ends. Here the CDR3 reads CATRRDGTGELFF. The CDR3 coding sequence is TGTGCCACCCGGCGGGACGGCACCGGGGAGCTGTTTTTT.

This rearrangement joins TRBV7-9 to TRBJ1-2, with D possibly matching TRBD1 (6 bases). Trimming stripped 6 bases from V and 4 bases from J, with 12 bases between. This CDR3 has 13 amino acids. Germline CDR1 and CDR2: SEHNR and FQNEAQ (reference sequence). CDR3 nucleotides: TGTGCCAGCAGTACCGGGACATCCTATGGCTACACCTTC. Encoded protein: CASSTGTSYGYTF.

The chain joins TRBV18 to TRBJ2-2; D gene ambiguous. Germline values: CDR1 KGHSH, CDR2 LQKENI. The CDR3 contains 14 residues. Trimming stripped 7 bases from V and 0 bases from J, with 9 bases between. The CDR3 reads CASLQITNTGELFF. For the CDR3, the DNA is TGTGCCAGCTTACAGATAACGAACACCGGGGAGCTGTTTTTT.

This chain uses TRBV6-6 with TRBJ1-2, with 8 bases fitting TRBD1. Germline CDR1 MNHNY, CDR2 SVGAGI (reference sequence). J lost 4 bases, V lost 6 bases, and 4 bases had no gene match. This CDR3 has 13 residues. CDR3 coding DNA: TGTGCCAGCAGGCCGGGACAGGCCTATGGCTACACCTTC. It yields the protein CASRPGQAYGYTF.

The V and J genes are TRBV6-6 and TRBJ2-2; maybe TRBD2 (6 bases). Trimming removed 6 bases from V and 5 bases from J, with 16 bases in between. This CDR3 spans 15 amino acids. CDR1 and CDR2 from the germline V gene are MNHNY and SVGAGI (reference sequence). The chain's CDR3 is CASRAEEGVTGELFF. DNA for the CDR3: TGTGCCAGCAGGGCCGAGGAGGGAGTTACCGGGGAGCTGTTTTTT.

This rearrangement joins TRBV6-5 to TRBJ2-7; 11 nucleotides line up with TRBD1. CDR1 is MNHEY and CDR2 is SVGAGI in the germline V gene. V lost 6 bases, J lost 2 bases, and 6 bases stayed unmatched. The CDR3 extends over 15 amino acids. The CDR3 reads CASRSGQGVTYEQYF. CDR3 DNA: TGTGCCAGCAGGTCGGGACAGGGGGTAACCTACGAGCAGTACTTC.

The chain is built from TRBV7-6 and TRBJ2-1, with TRBD1 matching 10 bases. CDR1 and CDR2 (germline): SGHVS, FNYEAQ. The CDR3 runs 18 residues. V was pared by 2 bases and J by 8 bases, with 15 bases of the junction left unmatched. In DNA form, the CDR3 reads TGTGCCAGCAGCTTAATGGACGCCGAGACAGGGGGCATCGATGAGCAGTTCTTC. Its translation: CASSLMDAETGGIDEQFF.

This sequence joins TRBV11-2 and TRBJ2-7; TRBD1 aligns across 10 bases. This CDR3 has 17 amino acids. Germline assignment: CDR1 SGHAT and CDR2 FQNNGV. The V gene end was trimmed by 1 base and the J gene end by 0 bases; junction bases not matched to a gene: 6. The CDR3 loop reads CASSLVTGTGDSYEQYF. The CDR3 bases are TGTGCCAGCAGCTTAGTTACCGGGACAGGGGACTCCTACGAGCAGTACTTC.

To note about this clone: This CDR3 is also generated by other DNA sequences in the sample. This sequence joins TRBV6-1 and TRBJ1-2, with 8 bases lining up with TRBD1. The CDR3 loop spans 13 amino acids. Per germline, CDR1 MNHNS and CDR2 SASEGT. V lost 6 bases, J lost 8 bases, and 8 bases stayed unmatched. The CDR3 loop reads CASRSDRGRGYTF. CDR3 DNA sequence: TGTGCCAGCAGATCAGACAGGGGAAGAGGCTACACCTTC.

V and J are TRBV28 and TRBJ2-5, with 8 bases lining up with TRBD2. The better agreement between TRBJ2-7 and the DNA end casts doubt on the J call. The CDR3 sequence is 14 residues long. Looked up from germline, CDR1 is MDHEN and CDR2 is SYDVKM. The CDR3 region is CASSFAGGTYEQYF. In nucleotides, the CDR3 is TGTGCCAGCAGTTTTGCGGGGGGTACCTACGAGCAGTACTTC.

The chain has TRBV6-1 and TRBJ2-7; a possible D gene is TRBD2 (5 bases). Germline-derived CDR1 and CDR2 are MNHNS and SASEGT. The CDR3 consists of 15 residues. V shed 9 bases and J shed 5 bases, with 23 bases lying between them. The CDR3 coding sequence is TGTGCCAGTTCTTATGGGTCTCCGGGAAAAGACGAGCAGTACTTC. Translation: CASSYGSPGKDEQYF.

The chain uses TRBV11-2 and TRBJ2-7, with D perhaps matching TRBD1 (6 bases). Germline assignment: CDR1 SGHAT and CDR2 FQNNGV. This CDR3 region has 12 residues. Trimming shortened V by 5 bases and J by 4 bases, and 9 bases separated the two germline ends. The CDR3 region is CASSSGQYEQYF. The CDR3 coding sequence is TGTGCCAGCAGCAGCGGACAGTACGAGCAGTACTTC. Drawing the rest from reference TRBV11-2 and TRBJ2-7, the complete variable domain is EAGVAQSPRYKIIEKRQSVAFWCNPISGHATLYWYQQILGQGPKLLIQFQNNGVVDDSQLPKDRFSAERLKGVDSTLKIQPAKLEDSAVYLCASSSGQYEQYFGPGTRLTVT.